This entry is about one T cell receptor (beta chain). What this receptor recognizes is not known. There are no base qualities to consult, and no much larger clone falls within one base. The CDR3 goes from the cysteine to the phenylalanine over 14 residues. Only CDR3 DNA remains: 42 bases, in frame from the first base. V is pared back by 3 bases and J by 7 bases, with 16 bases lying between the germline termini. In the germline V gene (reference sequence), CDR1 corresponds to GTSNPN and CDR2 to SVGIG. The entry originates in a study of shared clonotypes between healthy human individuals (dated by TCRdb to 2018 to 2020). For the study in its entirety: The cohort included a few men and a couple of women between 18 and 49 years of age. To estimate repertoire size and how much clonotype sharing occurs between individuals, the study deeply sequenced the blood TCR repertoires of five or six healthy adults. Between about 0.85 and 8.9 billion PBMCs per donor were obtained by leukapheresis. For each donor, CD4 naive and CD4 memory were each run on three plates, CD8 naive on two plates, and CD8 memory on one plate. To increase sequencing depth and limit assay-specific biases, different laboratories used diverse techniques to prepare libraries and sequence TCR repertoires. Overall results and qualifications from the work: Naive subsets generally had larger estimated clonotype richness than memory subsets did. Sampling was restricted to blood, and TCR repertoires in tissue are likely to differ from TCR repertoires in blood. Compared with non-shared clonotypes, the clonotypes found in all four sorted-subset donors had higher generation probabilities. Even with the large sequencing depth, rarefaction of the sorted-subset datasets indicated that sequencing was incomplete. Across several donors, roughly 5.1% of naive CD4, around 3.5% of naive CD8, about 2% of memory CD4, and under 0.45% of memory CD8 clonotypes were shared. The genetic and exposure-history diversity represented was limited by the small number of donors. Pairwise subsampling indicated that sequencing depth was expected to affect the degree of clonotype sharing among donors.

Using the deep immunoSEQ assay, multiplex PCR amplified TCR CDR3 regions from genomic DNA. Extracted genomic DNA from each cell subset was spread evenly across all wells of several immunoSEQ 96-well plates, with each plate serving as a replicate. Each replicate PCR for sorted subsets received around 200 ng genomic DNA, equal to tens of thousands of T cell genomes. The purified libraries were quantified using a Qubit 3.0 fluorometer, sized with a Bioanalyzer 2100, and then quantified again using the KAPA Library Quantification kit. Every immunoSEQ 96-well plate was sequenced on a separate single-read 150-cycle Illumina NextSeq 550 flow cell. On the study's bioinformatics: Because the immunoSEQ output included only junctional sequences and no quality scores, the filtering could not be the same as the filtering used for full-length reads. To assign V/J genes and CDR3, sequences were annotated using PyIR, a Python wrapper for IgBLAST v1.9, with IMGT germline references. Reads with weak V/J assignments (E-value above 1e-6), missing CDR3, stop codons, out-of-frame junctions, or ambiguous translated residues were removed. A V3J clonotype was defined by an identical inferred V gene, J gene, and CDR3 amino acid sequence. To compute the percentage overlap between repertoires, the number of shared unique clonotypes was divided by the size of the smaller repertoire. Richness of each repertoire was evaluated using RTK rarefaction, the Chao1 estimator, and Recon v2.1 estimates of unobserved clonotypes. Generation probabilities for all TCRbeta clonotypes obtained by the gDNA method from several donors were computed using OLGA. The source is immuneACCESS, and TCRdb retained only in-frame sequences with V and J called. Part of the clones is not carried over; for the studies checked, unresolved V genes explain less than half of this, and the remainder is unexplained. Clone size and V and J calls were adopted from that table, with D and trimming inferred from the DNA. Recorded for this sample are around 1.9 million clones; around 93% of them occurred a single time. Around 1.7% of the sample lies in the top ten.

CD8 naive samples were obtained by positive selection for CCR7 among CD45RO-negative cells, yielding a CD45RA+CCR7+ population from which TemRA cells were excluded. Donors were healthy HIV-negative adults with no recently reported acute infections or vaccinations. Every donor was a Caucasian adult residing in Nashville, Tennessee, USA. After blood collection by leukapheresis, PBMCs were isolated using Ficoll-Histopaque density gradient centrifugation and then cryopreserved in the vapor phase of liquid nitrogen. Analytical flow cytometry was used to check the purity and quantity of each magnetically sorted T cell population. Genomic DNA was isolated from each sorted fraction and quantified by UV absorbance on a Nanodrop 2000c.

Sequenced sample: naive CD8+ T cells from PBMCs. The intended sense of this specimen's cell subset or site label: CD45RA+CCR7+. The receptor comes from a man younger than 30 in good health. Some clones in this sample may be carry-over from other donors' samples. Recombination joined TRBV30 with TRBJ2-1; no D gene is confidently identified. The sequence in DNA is TGTGCCTGGAGCGAGGCCATTCTGGAGAATGAGCAGTTCTTC. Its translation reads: CAWSEAILENEQFF.